This TCR beta chain came from a study of response to subunit inactivated influenza vaccine. Study-level results: The authors offered the suggestion that each seasonal influenza vaccination recruits few new T cells.

This clonotype was seen a few times. Antigen: not known. Each CDR3 protein gets one entry after TCRdb re-called the RT-PCR reads with MiXCR. The data contain over 150,000 distinct CDR3 sequences, about 9% of them singletons. Trimming pared 0 bases from V and 6 bases from J, leaving 14 bases between. The germline CDR1 and CDR2 sequences are PRHDT and FYEKMQ (reference sequence). The CDR3 totals 16 residues. The rearrangement uses TRBV13 and TRBJ2-2; possible D gene TRBD1, 5 bases. This receptor was identified in a man between 45 and 60 years old who received an inactivated influenza vaccine. The source material was non-naive T cells sorted from PBMCs, sampled on the day of vaccination. CDR3 DNA sequence: TGTGCCAGCAGCTTAGGCGATAGGACAATCCCCGGGGAGCTGTTTTTT. Amino acids: CASSLGDRTIPGELFF.